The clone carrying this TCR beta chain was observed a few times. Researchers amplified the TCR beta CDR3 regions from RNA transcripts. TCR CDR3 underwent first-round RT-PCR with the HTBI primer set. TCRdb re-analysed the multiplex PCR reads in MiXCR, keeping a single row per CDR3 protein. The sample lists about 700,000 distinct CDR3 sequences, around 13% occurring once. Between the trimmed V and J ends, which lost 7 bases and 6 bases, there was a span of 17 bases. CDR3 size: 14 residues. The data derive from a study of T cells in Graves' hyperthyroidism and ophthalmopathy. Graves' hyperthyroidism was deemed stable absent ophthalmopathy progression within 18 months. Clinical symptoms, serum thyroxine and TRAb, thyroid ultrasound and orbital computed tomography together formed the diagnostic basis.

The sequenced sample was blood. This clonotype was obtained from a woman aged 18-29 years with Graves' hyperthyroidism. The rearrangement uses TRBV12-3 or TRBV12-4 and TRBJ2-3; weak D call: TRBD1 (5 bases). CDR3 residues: CASILSSGADTQYF. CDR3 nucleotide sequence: TGTGCCAGCATCCTCTCGAGTGGGGCGGATACGCAGTATTTT.